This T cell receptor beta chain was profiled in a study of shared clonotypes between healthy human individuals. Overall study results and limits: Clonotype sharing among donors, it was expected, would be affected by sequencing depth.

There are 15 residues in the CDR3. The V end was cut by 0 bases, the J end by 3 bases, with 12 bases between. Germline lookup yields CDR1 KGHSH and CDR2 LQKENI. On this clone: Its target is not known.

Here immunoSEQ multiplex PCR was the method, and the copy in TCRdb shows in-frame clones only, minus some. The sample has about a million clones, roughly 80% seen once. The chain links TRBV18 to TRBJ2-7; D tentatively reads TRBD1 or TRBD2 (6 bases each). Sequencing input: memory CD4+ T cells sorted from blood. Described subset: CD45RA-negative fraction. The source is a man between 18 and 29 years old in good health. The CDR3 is CASSPPGGQSYEQYF. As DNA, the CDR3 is TGTGCCAGCTCACCACCGGGGGGCCAGAGCTACGAGCAGTACTTC.